These 29 T cell receptor beta chains originate from one sample sequenced in a study. Each CDR3 protein gets one entry after TCRdb re-called the RT-PCR reads with MiXCR. This repertoire shows about 680,000 distinct CDR3 sequences, approximately 14% found once; its top ten account for 3.6%. The sequencing input was memory CD4+ T cells from blood. These receptors all come from a female donor in good health, serving as a healthy control.

In its sample, this clonotype was seen a few times. The CDR3 DNA is TGTGCCAGCAGTGCTACAGGGGGGGGAAACACCATATATTTT. Translation: CASSATGGGNTIYF. The rearrangement uses TRBV6-1 and TRBJ1-3; 8 bases are shared with TRBD1. CDR1 and CDR2 (germline): MNHNS, SASEGT. The CDR3 runs to 14 residues. Trimming cost V 4 bases and J 4 bases; bases outside gene matches: 3.

Notes on this clonotype: A much larger clone lies one base from this, so it may be a read error. The J gene is TRBJ1-5, the V gene TRBV6-6; D ambiguous. Trimming stripped 9 bases from V and 3 bases from J, with 24 bases between. The CDR3 is 17 amino acids. Germline values: CDR1 MNHNY, CDR2 SVGAGI (reference sequence). CDR3 sequence (DNA): TGTGCCAGAAGTCCGTTGTCCCTGGGAGTCTCCAATCAGCCCCAGCATTTT. It codes for CARSPLSLGVSNQPQHF.

This clonotype was seen more than once but under ten times. The V call is TRBV27, the J call TRBJ1-1; D gene unclear. CDR1 and CDR2 (germline): MNHEY, SMNVEV (reference sequence). Deletions cut 7 bases from V and 2 bases from J, with 14 bases between. CDR3 length equals 14 residues. CDR3: CASTRPGLNTEAFF. The CDR3 bases are TGTGCCAGCACCCGGCCGGGCCTTAACACTGAAGCTTTCTTT.

This clonotype turned up a few times. The genes are TRBV3-1 and TRBJ2-3; possibly TRBD2 for D (5 bases). V dropped 4 bases and J dropped 1 base, with 15 bases sitting between them. The CDR3 loop spans 16 amino acids. Germline V gene data show CDR1 as LGHDT and CDR2 as YNNKEL (reference sequence). This CDR3 is CASSRGPFGGTDTQYF. The CDR3 region has the DNA TGTGCCAGCAGCCGCGGACCCTTCGGGGGCACAGATACGCAGTATTTT.

The sample holds many counts of this clonotype. This chain links TRBV12-3 or TRBV12-4 with TRBJ1-5; D is unclear. There are 13 residues in the CDR3. Trimming removed 6 bases from V and 5 bases from J, with 11 bases in between. The CDR3 DNA is TGTGCCAGCAGCCCAGGCTGGGATCAGCCCCAGCATTTT. As protein: CASSPGWDQPQHF.

This clonotype was recorded many times. V usage is TRBV12-3 or TRBV12-4 and J usage is TRBJ1-1; D may be TRBD1 (5 bases). CDR3 length: 13 amino acids. Trimming removed 0 bases at V and 4 bases at J, with 6 bases between. CDR3 residues: CASSLAGTTEAFF. CDR3 in DNA: TGTGCCAGCAGTTTAGCGGGGACCACTGAAGCTTTCTTT.

This clonotype was recorded a few times. The V gene is TRBV12-3 or TRBV12-4, the J gene TRBJ1-5; no clear D. There are 14 residues in the CDR3. V lost 2 bases to trimming and J lost 3 bases, with 8 bases between them. CDR3 loop: CASSLLAVNQPQHF. CDR3 nucleotide sequence: TGTGCCAGCAGTTTATTGGCAGTCAATCAGCCCCAGCATTTT.

The rearrangement uses TRBV14 and TRBJ1-1; D is ambiguous. Trimming removed 1 base from V and 3 bases from J, with 6 bases in between. The V gene's germline CDR1 is SGHDN and CDR2 FVKESK. The CDR3 is 13 amino acids. The DNA of the CDR3 is TGTGCCAGCAGCCAAGGGATTTACACTGAAGCTTTCTTT. This codes for CASSQGIYTEAFF.

This clonotype was observed a few times. V gene TRBV7-2 combines with J gene TRBJ2-3, with 8 bases that match TRBD2. Germline loops: CDR1 SGHTA, CDR2 FQGNSA. The CDR3 totals 12 residues. CDR3 DNA sequence: TGTTCGGCGGGGGGCCCCACAGATACGCAGTATTTT. It yields the protein CSAGGPTDTQYF.

This clonotype showed up many times. The chain recombines TRBV27 with TRBJ2-5; the match to TRBD2 covers 7 bases. This CDR3 spans 13 amino acids. The ends lost 7 bases at V and 4 bases at J; junction bases unmatched: 6. Germline lookup yields CDR1 MNHEY and CDR2 SMNVEV (reference sequence). The CDR3 is CASNPGGGETQYF. The CDR3 region has the DNA TGTGCCAGCAATCCTGGGGGGGGAGAGACCCAGTACTTC.

The chain joins TRBV5-1 to TRBJ2-1; the D is unclear. Germline V gene data show CDR1 as SGHRS and CDR2 as YFSETQ. The CDR3 is made up of 15 amino acids. V was pared by 1 base and J by 10 bases, with 18 bases between. CDR3 protein: CASSLFSGPTLEQFF. CDR3 DNA sequence: TGCGCCAGCAGCTTGTTCTCTGGGCCTACCTTAGAGCAGTTCTTC.

The CDR3 loop is CASSIGATEAFF. DNA for the CDR3: TGTGCCAGCAGCATTGGAGCCACTGAAGCTTTCTTT. The chain has TRBV7-9 and TRBJ1-1; D is unclear. Deletions cut 5 bases from V and 4 bases from J, with 8 bases between. The CDR3 loop spans 12 amino acids. CDR1 SEHNR and CDR2 FQNEAQ come from the germline V gene (reference sequence).

This clonotype was observed at least ten times. One end of the junction does not line up with germline, which may come from a read error. The rearrangement uses TRBV7-3 and TRBJ2-1, with 11 nucleotides matching TRBD2. Germline lookup yields CDR1 SGHTA and CDR2 FQGTGA. The CDR3 has 15 amino acids. CDR3 loop: CASSLTSGSHNEQFF. CDR3 coding DNA: TGCGCCAGCAGCTTAACTAGCGGGAGCCACAATGAGCAGTTCTTC. The full variable domain, completed using reference TRBV7-3 and TRBJ2-1, is GAGVSQTPSNKVTEKGKYVELRCDPISGHTALYWYRQSLGQGPEFLIYFQGTGAADDSGLPNDRFFAVRPEGSVSTLKIQRTERGDSAVYLCASSLTSGSHNEQFFGPGTRLTVL.

This clonotype was detected a few times. The chain links TRBV27 to TRBJ2-1; TRBD2 matches 13 bases. The CDR3 sequence is 16 residues long. V trimming: 4 bases; J trimming: 7 bases; junction bases outside the gene matches: 7. Per the germline V gene, CDR1 is MNHEY and CDR2 is SMNVEV (reference sequence). CDR3 nucleotide sequence: TGTGCCAGCAGTTCGTGGACTAGCGGGAGTCGTAATGAGCAGTTCTTC. Residues: CASSSWTSGSRNEQFF.

The CDR3 reads CASSTPIGTGGFRSQPQHF. The CDR3 DNA sequence: TGTGCCAGCAGCACCCCGATCGGGACAGGGGGATTTCGCAGTCAGCCCCAGCATTTT. V and J are TRBV7-2 and TRBJ1-5; TRBD1 agrees at 11 bases. Germline trimming cut 5 bases from V and 6 bases from J; bases unmatched to any gene: 18. The V gene's germline CDR1 is SGHTA and CDR2 FQGNSA. The CDR3 sequence is 19 residues long.

This chain uses TRBV20-1 with TRBJ2-1; D possibly corresponds to TRBD2 (6 bases). V dropped 3 bases and J dropped 3 bases, with 12 bases sitting between them. The CDR3 totals 14 residues. Germline values: CDR1 DFQATT, CDR2 SNEGSKA (reference sequence). The CDR3 sequence is CSARGEVGYNEQFF. The CDR3 region has the DNA TGCAGTGCTAGGGGGGAGGTGGGCTACAATGAGCAGTTCTTC.

This clonotype has a count of ten or more. The chain couples TRBV5-4 to TRBJ2-1, with D possibly matching TRBD2 (6 bases). Germline CDR1 reads SGHNT; CDR2 reads YYREEE (reference sequence). V lost 1 base to trimming and J lost 2 bases, with 16 bases between them. CDR3 size: 17 residues. CDR3 sequence reads: CASSLTSGRGPYNEQFF. The CDR3 nucleotides read TGTGCCAGCAGCTTGACGTCTGGGCGGGGCCCCTACAATGAGCAGTTCTTC.

This chain connects TRBV20-1 to TRBJ2-5, with 10 positions matching TRBD2. Germline loops: CDR1 DFQATT, CDR2 SNEGSKA (reference sequence). V dropped 6 bases and J dropped 0; count of bases not matched to a gene: 10. The CDR3 is made up of 16 amino acids. CDR3 protein: CSAFDSGGPHQETQYF. The CDR3, as DNA: TGCAGTGCCTTTGATAGCGGGGGGCCCCACCAAGAGACCCAGTACTTC.

Note on this clonotype: The junction shows a germline mismatch at one end, possibly a read error. The rearrangement uses TRBV7-8 and TRBJ2-6; 9 bases are a match to TRBD1. The CDR3 contains 18 residues. The V gene's germline CDR1 is SGHVS and CDR2 FQNEAQ. The CDR3 is CASSGGTGPPSGANVLTF. CDR3 DNA: TGTGCCAGCAGCGGGGGGACAGGGCCCCCTTCTGGGGCCAACGTCTTGACTTTC.

This clonotype was seen a few times. The V and J genes are TRBV20-1 and TRBJ2-1; TRBD2 might be the D (6 bases). Trimming removed 3 bases from V and 7 bases from J, with 13 bases in between. The CDR3 loop spans 13 amino acids. The V gene's germline CDR1 is DFQATT and CDR2 SNEGSKA (reference sequence). CDR3 DNA sequence: TGCAGTGCTAGGGAAGTGGCGGGGAATGAGCAGTTCTTC. It yields the protein CSAREVAGNEQFF.

The CDR3 DNA is TGCAGTGCTAGAGGTGTTACAGGGGGCGATGGCTACACCTTC. Protein sequence: CSARGVTGGDGYTF. The chain recombines TRBV20-1 with TRBJ1-2; 9 bases line up with TRBD1. This CDR3 is 14 amino acids long. Germline values: CDR1 DFQATT, CDR2 SNEGSKA (reference sequence). J gave up 6 bases and V 1 base, and 6 bases lay outside the gene matches.

The chain links TRBV6-5 to TRBJ1-1, with no clear D. This CDR3 comprises 13 residues. The germline V and J ends were trimmed by 7 bases and 2 bases, with 11 bases remaining between them. Germline V lookup: CDR1 MNHEY, CDR2 SVGAGI. In nucleotides, the CDR3 is TGTGCCAGCACCTCCCCCATAAACACTGAAGCTTTCTTT. It specifies CASTSPINTEAFF.

This clonotype was detected many times. The DNA for the CDR3 is TGCACCCCATCGCCGGCGGGAGGGGGCTCCTACAATGAGCAGTTCTTC. This gives the protein CTPSPAGGGSYNEQFF. This rearrangement joins TRBV20-1 to TRBJ2-1; 9 bases match TRBD2. The length of the CDR3 is 16 residues. Looked up from germline, CDR1 is DFQATT and CDR2 is SNEGSKA (reference sequence).

This clonotype was seen only a few times. This chain uses TRBV6-1 with TRBJ1-2; D is unresolved. The CDR3 has 13 residues. V was clipped by 3 bases and J by 7 bases, with 12 bases between them. CDR1 MNHNS and CDR2 SASEGT come from the germline V gene. The DNA of the CDR3 is TGTGCCAGCAGTGATCATCCTTCGGCTGGCTACACCTTC. Residues: CASSDHPSAGYTF.

This clonotype was seen repeatedly, ten times or more. The DNA for the CDR3 is TGTGCCAGCAGCTTGCTGCAGGGGCCGAACACCGGGGAGCTGTTTTTT. This encodes CASSLLQGPNTGELFF. The chain joins TRBV7-7 to TRBJ2-2; weak D call: TRBD1 (6 bases). V shed 3 bases and J shed 0 bases, with 11 bases lying between them. This CDR3 has 16 amino acids. CDR1 SSHAT and CDR2 FNYEAQ come from the germline V gene (reference sequence).

In this sample, this clonotype turned up many times. This chain joins TRBV20-1 and TRBJ2-2, with TRBD2 matching 8 bases. Looked up from germline, CDR1 is DFQATT and CDR2 is SNEGSKA (reference sequence). The CDR3 is made up of 15 amino acids. V gave up 6 bases and J gave up 4 bases; unmatched junction bases: 10. The CDR3 DNA reads TGCAGTGCAAGAACAAGCGGGAGTGCCACCGGGGAGCTGTTTTTT. This translates into CSARTSGSATGELFF.

At least ten counts were recorded for this clonotype. The chain uses TRBV5-1 and TRBJ2-7; 11 nucleotides agree with TRBD1. V was clipped by 0 bases and J by 4 bases; unmatched bases: 9. The CDR3 contains 17 residues. From germline, CDR1 is SGHRS and CDR2 YFSETQ. CDR3 protein: CASSLGPGQGAIYEQYF. The CDR3 region has the DNA TGCGCCAGCAGCTTGGGACCAGGACAGGGGGCAATATACGAGCAGTACTTC.

The V call is TRBV20-1, the J call TRBJ1-1; D is undetermined. The CDR3 is made up of 12 amino acids. Germline loops: CDR1 DFQATT, CDR2 SNEGSKA (reference sequence). Here the CDR3 reads CSTRRPNTEAFF. The CDR3 coding sequence is TGCAGCACTAGGCGCCCGAACACTGAAGCTTTCTTT.

This clonotype was observed at least ten times. The chain recombines TRBV20-1 with TRBJ2-1, with TRBD2 identical over 8 bases. V was pared by 3 bases and J by 6 bases, with 10 bases of the junction left unmatched. The CDR3 length is 15 residues. CDR1 is DFQATT and CDR2 is SNEGSKA in the germline V gene (reference sequence). The CDR3 is CSASRAGGRFNEQFF. The CDR3, as DNA: TGCAGTGCTAGTAGGGCGGGAGGACGTTTCAATGAGCAGTTCTTC.